This T cell receptor (beta chain) was captured in a study of regulatory T cells in long-lasting Graves disease. Between the trimmed V and J ends, which lost 8 bases and 4 bases, there was a span of 35 bases. The CDR3 is 20 amino acids. Germline V gene data show CDR1 as MDHEN and CDR2 as SYDVKM. This clonotype appeared many times. Sample time point: persistent/refractory GD, antithyroid drugs over 5 years with positive TRAb. PBMCs provided the RNA from which the TCR library was made. In building TCR beta libraries, iRepertoire HTBI primers were used together with Arm-PCR of CDR3 regions. One entry per CDR3 protein, called by TCRdb with MiXCR from the multiplex PCR reads. The sample holds around 510,000 distinct CDR3 sequences, roughly 20% seen once.

The rearrangement links TRBV28 to TRBJ1-2, with D perhaps TRBD1 (6 bases). This sample comprised peripheral blood mononuclear cells (PBMCs), obtained when the disease was refractory, from a patient treated with antithyroid drugs. The sequence derives from a female donor with Graves disease. The chain's CDR3 is CASSGAVVRITVGDIYGYTF. The CDR3 DNA sequence: TGTGCCAGCTCGGGGGCGGTCGTGAGGATCACAGTAGGAGATATCTATGGCTACACCTTC.